Listed here are 22 T cell receptor beta chains from one sample, sequenced in a study of T cells in localized non-small cell lung cancer. The method was immunoSEQ multiplex PCR; TCRdb's version includes in-frame clones alone and lacks a portion of them. Here the sample spans approximately 12,000 clones, about 84% being singletons. The sample was peripheral blood, taken before any cancer treatment. These receptors came from a male donor older than 55 with stage I lung adenocarcinoma.

The CDR3 bases are TGTGCCAGCAGCGCGGGACAGGTTCGTGAAGCTTTCTTT. Residues: CASSAGQVREAFF. The chain uses TRBV7-2 and TRBJ1-1, with TRBD1 matching over 8 bases. This CDR3 has 13 residues. Germline CDR1 SGHTA, CDR2 FQGNSA. The ends lost 5 bases at V and 7 bases at J; junction bases unmatched: 6.

The chain combines TRBV7-2 with TRBJ2-7, with TRBD2 identical over 8 bases. Germline lookup yields CDR1 SGHTA and CDR2 FQGNSA. The CDR3 covers 15 residues. The V gene end was trimmed by 5 bases and the J gene end by 6 bases; junction bases not matched to a gene: 12. The CDR3 protein is CASSAWRGAHREQYF. For the CDR3, the DNA is TGTGCCAGCAGCGCCTGGCGGGGGGCGCATCGCGAGCAGTACTTC.

The CDR3 protein is CASSWGGTDTQYF. The CDR3 bases are TGTGCCAGCAGCTGGGGGGGCACAGATACGCAGTATTTT. V gene TRBV7-2 combines with J gene TRBJ2-3; D is possibly TRBD2 (6 bases). Looked up from germline, CDR1 is SGHTA and CDR2 is FQGNSA. The ends were cut back, 4 bases at V and 1 base at J, with 6 bases in the middle. This CDR3 is built from 13 residues.

V is TRBV6-5 and J is TRBJ2-5, with D maybe TRBD1 (5 bases). This CDR3 has 13 amino acids. V gave up 3 bases and J gave up 5 bases, with 10 bases separating them. The V gene's germline CDR1 is MNHEY and CDR2 SVGAGI. As DNA, the CDR3 is TGTGCCAGCAGTTATGACAGATGGGAGACCCAGTACTTC. Translation: CASSYDRWETQYF.

The chain joins TRBV2 to TRBJ1-6; D gene uncertain. Per germline, CDR1 SNHLY and CDR2 FYNNEI. The CDR3 totals 16 residues. V lost 4 bases to trimming and J lost 5 bases, with 15 bases between them. CDR3 residues: CASSALPAHNNSPLHF. CDR3 bases: TGTGCCAGCAGTGCTTTGCCAGCACACAATAATTCACCCCTCCACTTT.

The V call is TRBV6-6, the J call TRBJ2-7, with D possibly being TRBD2 (5 bases). The V gene lost 6 bases and the J gene lost 4 bases, with 10 bases spanning the gap. Germline values: CDR1 MNHNY, CDR2 SVGAGI (reference sequence). This CDR3 is built from 12 residues. The CDR3: CASSTLAYEQYF. As DNA, the CDR3 is TGTGCCAGCAGCACCCTAGCTTACGAGCAGTACTTC.

This clone was detected only a few times. The chain couples TRBV5-1 to TRBJ1-1, with D possibly being TRBD1 (5 bases). Trimming stripped 2 bases from V and 2 bases from J, with 7 bases between. The CDR3 has 13 residues. In germline, CDR1 is SGHRS, CDR2 YFSETQ. The DNA of the CDR3 is TGCGCCAGCAGCTTCGGGGCAAACACTGAAGCTTTCTTT. Its protein is CASSFGANTEAFF.

The V call is TRBV4-1, the J call TRBJ2-1; 10 nucleotides align to TRBD1. The CDR3 has 14 amino acids. With V trimmed by 1 base and J by 7 bases, 1 base remained unmatched. The germline CDR1 and CDR2 sequences are MGHRA and YSYEKL. The DNA of the CDR3 is TGCGCCAGCAGCCAAGCGGACAGGGGGAATGAGCAGTTCTTC. It specifies CASSQADRGNEQFF.

As concerns this clone: This same CDR3 is encoded by further DNA sequences in the sample. The CDR3 here is CASSLTGENTGELFF. In DNA form, the CDR3 reads TGTGCCAGCAGCTTAACGGGGGAGAACACCGGGGAGCTGTTTTTT. The chain uses TRBV7-3 and TRBJ2-2; TRBD1 or TRBD2 may be the D gene (5 bases each). Trimming stripped 0 bases from V and 1 base from J, with 6 bases between. Germline CDR1 reads SGHTA; CDR2 reads FQGTGA. The CDR3 covers 15 residues.

This sequence joins TRBV18 and TRBJ2-5; no reliable D call. This CDR3 region has 14 residues. Trimming pared 0 bases from V and 5 bases from J, leaving 10 bases between. Germline V CDR1 and CDR2: KGHSH, LQKENI. The chain's CDR3 is CASSPPSTRETQYF. CDR3 nucleotides: TGTGCCAGCTCACCACCTAGCACTCGTGAGACCCAGTACTTC.

The genes are TRBV5-1 and TRBJ1-1; TRBD1 aligns across 7 bases. V gave up 2 bases and J gave up 2 bases; unmatched junction bases: 3. The CDR3 is 14 amino acids. Per the germline V gene, CDR1 is SGHRS and CDR2 is YFSETQ. For the CDR3, the DNA is TGCGCCAGCAGCTTTGGACAGGACAACACTGAAGCTTTCTTT. This encodes CASSFGQDNTEAFF.

DNA for the CDR3: TGTGCCAGCAGCTTAGCGGATTCTAGCACAGATACGCAGTATTTT. This encodes CASSLADSSTDTQYF. This rearrangement joins TRBV7-9 to TRBJ2-3; D is unresolved. Germline assignment: CDR1 SEHNR and CDR2 FQNEAQ (reference sequence). Deletions cut 0 bases from V and 0 bases from J, with 7 bases between. The CDR3 loop spans 15 amino acids.

J is TRBJ2-7 and V is TRBV6-6, with D perhaps given as TRBD1 or TRBD2 (6 bases each). This CDR3 is 15 amino acids long. With 1 base removed from V and 3 bases from J, the gap between germline ends came to 13 bases. CDR1 MNHNY and CDR2 SVGAGI come from the germline V gene (reference sequence). CDR3 in DNA: TGTGCCAGCAGTTACTTCCACGGGGGCCACTACGAGCAGTACTTC. Translated, it gives CASSYFHGGHYEQYF.

The V and J genes are TRBV28 and TRBJ1-2, with D maybe TRBD1 (5 bases). Germline V gene lookup returns CDR1 MDHEN and CDR2 SYDVKM. Trimming removed 7 bases from V and 5 bases from J, with 11 bases in between. CDR3 size: 12 residues. The chain's CDR3 is CASKGPLYGYTF. DNA for the CDR3: TGTGCCAGCAAGGGACCCCTTTATGGCTACACCTTC.

This clone was counted a few times. V is TRBV7-2 and J is TRBJ1-5; D possibly corresponds to TRBD1 (5 bases). Germline lookup yields CDR1 SGHTA and CDR2 FQGNSA. The CDR3 contains 15 residues. Deletions cut 5 bases from V and 5 bases from J, with 16 bases between. The CDR3 loop is CASSVGSQGDQPQHF. The CDR3 DNA reads TGTGCCAGCAGCGTCGGGTCCCAGGGTGATCAGCCCCAGCATTTT.

The chain combines TRBV11-3 with TRBJ2-3; D is uncertain. This CDR3 comprises 16 residues. The germline V gene has CDR1 SGHNT and CDR2 YENEEA. Trimming took off 2 bases at V and 2 bases at J, with 14 bases between the two ends. The CDR3 is CASSLNPRDFTDTQYF. In nucleotides, the CDR3 is TGTGCCAGCAGCTTAAATCCGAGAGACTTCACAGATACGCAGTATTTT.

The V and J genes are TRBV5-1 and TRBJ2-5; the match to TRBD1 covers 10 bases. J gave up 5 bases and V 4 bases, and 11 bases lay outside the gene matches. Per the germline V gene, CDR1 is SGHRS and CDR2 is YFSETQ. The CDR3 is made up of 16 amino acids. The CDR3 region has the DNA TGCGCCAGCAGCGTCGCCGGGACAGGGGCTCTTGAGACCCAGTACTTC. Translation: CASSVAGTGALETQYF.

This clone came up a few times. J is TRBJ2-2 and V is TRBV6-6; 10 bases fit TRBD1. This CDR3 has 16 amino acids. Germline V lookup: CDR1 MNHNY, CDR2 SVGAGI (reference sequence). The V segment lost 4 bases and the J segment 3 bases; nucleotides outside the gene matches: 5. The CDR3 spells CASSSGQGVYTGELFF. In DNA form, the CDR3 reads TGTGCCAGCAGTTCTGGACAGGGGGTATACACCGGGGAGCTGTTTTTT.

The chain joins TRBV18 to TRBJ1-5; possibly TRBD1 for D (5 bases). V dropped 2 bases and J dropped 4 bases, with 6 bases sitting between them. CDR3 length equals 13 residues. Germline V gene lookup returns CDR1 KGHSH and CDR2 LQKENI. CDR3 sequence: CASSPAGNQPQHF. The CDR3 nucleotides read TGTGCCAGCTCACCAGCAGGGAATCAGCCCCAGCATTTT. The whole variable domain, remainder taken from reference TRBV18 and TRBJ1-5, is NAGVMQNPRHLVRRRGQEARLRCSPMKGHSHVYWYRQLPEEGLKFMVYLQKENIIDESGMPKERFSAEFPKEGPSILRIQQVVRGDSAAYFCASSPAGNQPQHFGDGTRLSIL.

The chain combines TRBV5-1 with TRBJ1-1; 7 bases are a match to TRBD1. CDR3 length: 15 residues. Germline trimming cut 5 bases from V and 2 bases from J; bases unmatched to any gene: 9. The germline V gene has CDR1 SGHRS and CDR2 YFSETQ. The CDR3: CASRPTGVRNTEAFF. DNA of the CDR3: TGCGCCAGCAGGCCTACAGGGGTTCGAAACACTGAAGCTTTCTTT.

This clone came up a few times. V gene TRBV27 combines with J gene TRBJ1-6; 7 nucleotides line up with TRBD1. Germline V CDR1 and CDR2: MNHEY, SMNVEV (reference sequence). This CDR3 region has 16 residues. V shed 6 bases and J 14 bases; nucleotides not matched to a gene: 19. The CDR3 protein is CASSDLGTAVFLTLHF. CDR3 bases: TGTGCCAGCAGCGACCTAGGGACAGCAGTCTTTCTCACCCTCCACTTT.

V and J are TRBV7-9 and TRBJ1-2; 9 bases agree with TRBD1. Germline trimming cut 7 bases from V and 9 bases from J; bases unmatched to any gene: 15. The CDR3 covers 15 residues. Germline assignment: CDR1 SEHNR and CDR2 FQNEAQ (reference sequence). The CDR3 nucleotides are TGTGCCAGCACCGGAAGGGGACAGGGTGAAGTAAGCTACACCTTC. It encodes CASTGRGQGEVSYTF. Full variable domain (remainder filled in from reference TRBV7-9 and TRBJ1-2): DTGVSQNPRHKITKRGQNVTFRCDPISEHNRLYWYRQTLGQGPEFLTYFQNEAQLEKSRLLSDRFSAERPKGSFSTLEIQRTEQGDSAMYLCASTGRGQGEVSYTFGSGTRLTVV.